A single sample is the source of the 9 T cell receptor beta chains below, sequenced in a study of T cells after yellow fever vaccination. TCRdb called the 5' RACE reads again in MiXCR, with one record for every CDR3 protein. Found here are approximately 250,000 distinct CDR3 sequences, 5.2% of them singletons; the top ten hold roughly 3%. This specimen was CD4+ T cells sorted from PBMCs, taken on the day of the yellow fever booster vaccination. Receptor source: a man aged 18 to 30 who received the YFV17D yellow fever vaccine.

The CDR3 region is CASSVAWVADEQFF. The CDR3 region has the DNA TGTGCCAGCAGCGTAGCTTGGGTCGCGGATGAGCAGTTCTTC. The V gene is TRBV9, the J gene TRBJ2-1, with D unresolved. V shed 0 bases and J shed 8 bases, with 12 bases lying between them. The germline V gene has CDR1 SGDLS and CDR2 YYNGEE. The CDR3 extends over 14 amino acids.

This clonotype was found a few times. J is TRBJ1-6 and V is TRBV5-1, with D tentatively TRBD1 (5 bases). Trimming took off 1 base at V and 7 bases at J, with 9 bases between the two ends. Germline V gene sequence: CDR1 SGHRS, CDR2 YFSETQ. The CDR3 loop spans 14 amino acids. The CDR3 here is CASSLRQGNSPLHF. As DNA, the CDR3 is TGCGCCAGCAGCTTGCGGCAGGGAAATTCACCCCTCCACTTT.

The chain carries TRBV7-9 and TRBJ2-3, with 7 bases that match TRBD2. The CDR3 covers 15 residues. V lost 5 bases, J lost 1 base, and 6 bases stayed unmatched. The germline V gene has CDR1 SEHNR and CDR2 FQNEAQ (reference sequence). The CDR3 region has the DNA TGTGCCAGCAGCCTAAGGGAGGGGCGCACAGATACGCAGTATTTT. Translated: CASSLREGRTDTQYF.

The genes are TRBV9 and TRBJ1-2, with 8 bases identical to TRBD1. The CDR3 contains 15 residues. Germline CDR1 and CDR2: SGDLS and YYNGEE. Losses at the gene ends were 2 bases for V and 4 bases for J; bases not matched to a gene: 7. CDR3 sequence reads: CASSVLPGGGYGYTF. The CDR3, as DNA: TGTGCCAGCAGCGTGCTACCAGGGGGCGGCTATGGCTACACCTTC.

The J gene is TRBJ1-1, the V gene TRBV6-2 or TRBV6-3, with D tentatively TRBD1 (6 bases). This CDR3 contains 12 residues. Germline V gene lookup returns CDR1 MNHEY and CDR2 SVGEGT. V gave up 5 bases and J gave up 3 bases, with 7 bases separating them. CDR3 DNA sequence: TGTGCCAGCAGTCGGACAGACACTGAAGCTTTCTTT. As protein: CASSRTDTEAFF.

V and J are TRBV5-1 and TRBJ2-7; tentative D call: TRBD1 (5 bases). This CDR3 region has 12 residues. The germline V gene encodes CDR1 SGHRS and CDR2 YFSETQ. Trimming removed 4 bases at V and 6 bases at J, with 11 bases between. CDR3 nucleotides: TGCGCCAGCAGCCCCCAGGGTGGCGAGCAGTACTTC. Translated: CASSPQGGEQYF.

J is TRBJ1-1 and V is TRBV6-6, with D uncertain. CDR3 length equals 14 residues. Germline V gene lookup returns CDR1 MNHNY and CDR2 SVGAGI (reference sequence). Trimming took 2 bases from V and 2 from J, leaving 9 bases between them. The CDR3 region is CASSYTLDNTEAFF. The CDR3 nucleotides read TGTGCCAGCAGTTACACGCTGGACAACACTGAAGCTTTCTTT.

This clonotype was detected many times. The chain has TRBV5-1 and TRBJ1-5; D not resolved. The CDR3 extends over 13 amino acids. Deletions cut 5 bases from V and 4 bases from J, with 10 bases between. The germline V gene has CDR1 SGHRS and CDR2 YFSETQ. CDR3 coding DNA: TGCGCCAGCAGAAATAGTCCTAATCAGCCCCAGCATTTT. It yields the protein CASRNSPNQPQHF.

This clonotype was detected only a few times. The chain is built from TRBV4-1 and TRBJ2-5; 9 nucleotides line up with TRBD1. The germline V gene has CDR1 MGHRA and CDR2 YSYEKL. Unmatched junction bases numbered 6, after V lost 0 bases and J lost 7 bases. The CDR3 runs 15 residues. CDR3 nucleotides: TGCGCCAGCAGCCAAGATGGACAGGGGATTGGGACCCAGTACTTC. It yields the protein CASSQDGQGIGTQYF.